Here is one T cell receptor beta chain with its context. Its specificity is not known. PCR was performed using 60 Vbeta and 13 Jbeta primers. Produced via immunoSEQ multiplex PCR; TCRdb's table is partial and in-frame only. The sample yields 150,000 or so clones, roughly 74% seen once. The data derive from a study of cytomegalovirus exposure and HLA in healthy donors. Germline V gene data show CDR1 as SQVTM and CDR2 as ANQGSEA. The CDR3 length is 14 residues. Study-wide points: The sole available immune exposure information was CMV serostatus. Published work reported that the classifier diagnosed cytomegalovirus status with high specificity and sensitivity.

The sequence came from a man aged 35-49 years in good health and CMV-seronegative. This rearrangement joins TRBV29-1 to TRBJ2-5; possible D gene TRBD1, 6 bases. The J call may be in error: the DNA end matches TRBJ2-7 better. The sequenced sample consisted of PBMCs. The CDR3 loop reads CSVEAGTYAYEQYF. The CDR3 DNA reads as TGCAGCGTTGAGGCCGGGACATACGCCTACGAGCAGTACTTC.